A single sample gave rise to the 18 T cell receptor beta chains below, sequenced in a study of technical replicates of blood from a few donors. TCRdb's copy holds only in-frame clones and misses some; the assay was immunoSEQ multiplex PCR. The sample consists of about 94,000 clones, approximately 95% of them appearing once. Material for sequencing was T cells isolated from PBMCs. Receptors originate from a human donor in good health.

The rearrangement uses TRBV5-1 and TRBJ1-1; no clear D gene. V was pared by 3 bases and J by 1 base, with 13 bases between. The CDR3 runs to 15 residues. Germline V gene sequence: CDR1 SGHRS, CDR2 YFSETQ. The CDR3 spells CASSSGRDSNTEAFF. For the CDR3, the DNA is TGCGCCAGCAGCTCGGGGAGAGACTCGAACACTGAAGCTTTCTTT.

This chain uses TRBV6-1 with TRBJ2-1; tentatively, D is TRBD2 (6 bases). The germline V gene encodes CDR1 MNHNS and CDR2 SASEGT. The length of the CDR3 is 15 residues. The V gene lost 4 bases and the J gene lost 4 bases, with 14 bases spanning the gap. As DNA, the CDR3 is TGTGCCAGCAGTGGAGACGGGAGTCCTTACAATGAGCAGTTCTTC. Translating gives CASSGDGSPYNEQFF.

The chain links TRBV28 to TRBJ2-7, with a weak D call TRBD1 (5 bases). The CDR3 has 15 amino acids. Trimming cost V 7 bases and J 0 bases, with 16 bases left between them. Germline V gene sequence: CDR1 MDHEN, CDR2 SYDVKM. This CDR3 reads CASTQAQGNSYEQYF. CDR3 DNA: TGTGCCAGCACCCAAGCCCAGGGAAACTCCTACGAGCAGTACTTC. The variable domain in full, with the rest retrieved from reference TRBV28 and TRBJ2-7, is DVKVTQSSRYLVKRTGEKVFLECVQDMDHENMFWYRQDPGLGLRLIYFSYDVKMKEKGDIPEGYSVSREKKERFSLILESASTNQTSMYLCASTQAQGNSYEQYFGPGTRLTVT.

This chain links TRBV28 with TRBJ2-3, with D unresolved. V was trimmed by 2 bases and J by 0 bases, leaving 9 bases between them. The CDR3 loop spans 15 amino acids. CDR1 is MDHEN, CDR2 SYDVKM, per germline. CDR3 amino acids: CASSLAAVSTDTQYF. CDR3 DNA sequence: TGTGCCAGCAGTTTAGCCGCGGTGAGCACAGATACGCAGTATTTT.

The chain uses TRBV18 and TRBJ2-2; maybe TRBD2 (5 bases). The CDR3 covers 16 residues. Germline V lookup: CDR1 KGHSH, CDR2 LQKENI. The germline V and J ends were trimmed by 2 bases and 4 bases, with 14 bases remaining between them. CDR3 sequence (DNA): TGTGCCAGCTCACCATCTCTAGCCGGGATCACCGGGGAGCTGTTTTTT. Its translation: CASSPSLAGITGELFF.

The rearrangement links TRBV6-1 to TRBJ2-7; TRBD2 matches at 8 bases. Germline values: CDR1 MNHNS, CDR2 SASEGT. Trimming at V came to 6 bases and at J to 2 bases, leaving 3 bases not matched to a gene. The CDR3 is made up of 13 amino acids. CDR3 DNA: TGTGCCAGCAGGGTAGCGGGAACCTACGAGCAGTACTTC. It is translated as CASRVAGTYEQYF.

For the CDR3, the DNA is TGTGCCAGCAGCTTCGACAGGCAAGAGACCCAGTACTTC. Translated: CASSFDRQETQYF. The chain employs TRBV7-2 and TRBJ2-5; D perhaps matches TRBD1 (6 bases). With 3 bases removed from V and 2 bases from J, the gap between germline ends came to 7 bases. From germline, CDR1 is SGHTA and CDR2 FQGNSA. CDR3 length: 13 residues.

The chain combines TRBV28 with TRBJ2-3; TRBD2 agrees at 8 bases. CDR1 and CDR2 from the germline V gene are MDHEN and SYDVKM. The CDR3 contains 20 residues. V lost 8 bases to trimming and J lost 0 bases; unmatched junction nucleotides: 22. The CDR3 nucleotides are TGTGCCAGCCACCGCGGTCTAGCGGGTTTCCTCGAATCTAGCACAGATACGCAGTATTTT. Translation gives CASHRGLAGFLESSTDTQYF.

CDR3 coding DNA: TGTGCCAGCAGTGGACAAGAACGCGGGGAGCTGTTTTTT. It codes for CASSGQERGELFF. The J gene is TRBJ2-2, the V gene TRBV25-1; the D is unclear. Germline-derived CDR1 and CDR2 are MGHDK and SYGVNS. Trimming took 4 bases from V and 7 from J, leaving 10 bases between them. This CDR3 contains 13 residues.

The rearrangement joins TRBV4-1 to TRBJ2-3; D uncertain. CDR3 length: 16 amino acids. Trimming took 0 bases from V and 6 from J, leaving 16 bases between them. Germline lookup yields CDR1 MGHRA and CDR2 YSYEKL. The CDR3 nucleotides read TGCGCCAGCAGCCAAGATGTACCCCAGGCTGGGGATACGCAGTATTTT. It is translated as CASSQDVPQAGDTQYF.

This clone has just one count. J is TRBJ1-5 and V is TRBV29-1; 8 bases map to TRBD1. The CDR3 sequence is 14 residues long. Germline V CDR1 and CDR2: SQVTM, ANQGSEA. The V and J ends lost 6 bases and 4 bases, in that order; junction bases with no gene match: 8. CDR3 nucleotides: TGCAGCGTGGCGACAGGGGACTCGAATCAGCCCCAGCATTTT. As protein: CSVATGDSNQPQHF.

The chain carries TRBV19 and TRBJ2-7; D is perhaps TRBD1 (6 bases). Germline V lookup: CDR1 LNHDA, CDR2 SQIVND (reference sequence). The germline V and J ends were trimmed by 1 base and 0 bases, with 7 bases remaining between them. The CDR3 consists of 14 residues. CDR3 bases: TGTGCCAGTAGTATAGGGGACAACTCCTACGAGCAGTACTTC. Amino acids: CASSIGDNSYEQYF. Together with reference TRBV19 and TRBJ2-7, the CDR3 gives the full variable domain: DGGITQSPKYLFRKEGQNVTLSCEQNLNHDAMYWYRQDPGQGLRLIYYSQIVNDFQKGDIAEGYSVSREKKESFPLTVTSAQKNPTAFYLCASSIGDNSYEQYFGPGTRLTVT.

The gene calls are TRBV6-1 and TRBJ1-1, with TRBD1 matching over 7 bases. Germline CDR1 and CDR2: MNHNS and SASEGT. The CDR3 contains 15 residues. Trimming at V came to 4 bases and at J to 0 bases, leaving 5 bases not matched to a gene. The CDR3 DNA follows: TGTGCCAGCAGTGGGACAGGTTTTTTGAACACTGAAGCTTTCTTT. Translating it yields CASSGTGFLNTEAFF.

The CDR3 region has the DNA TGTGCCAGCAGCTCCCCGGGGTTAGTGACCGGGGAGCTGTTTTTT. It is translated as CASSSPGLVTGELFF. The rearrangement links TRBV5-4 to TRBJ2-2, with D perhaps TRBD2 (5 bases). V lost 3 bases and J 5 bases, leaving 14 bases between the germline ends. Germline CDR1 is SGHNT and CDR2 is YYREEE (reference sequence). CDR3 length: 15 residues.

The CDR3 here is CASSLGQGGDGYTF. The CDR3 nucleotides are TGTGCCAGCTCACTCGGACAGGGAGGAGATGGCTACACCTTC. The chain couples TRBV18 to TRBJ1-2; 8 positions agree with TRBD1. V was pared by 4 bases and J by 6 bases, with 7 bases of the junction left unmatched. The V gene's germline CDR1 is KGHSH and CDR2 LQKENI. The CDR3 covers 14 residues.

This chain joins TRBV28 and TRBJ2-3; D not certain. CDR3 length equals 14 residues. Germline V gene data show CDR1 as MDHEN and CDR2 as SYDVKM. Trimming removed 8 bases at V and 3 bases at J, with 15 bases between. This CDR3 is CASFSAQETDTQYF. CDR3 DNA sequence: TGTGCCAGCTTCTCAGCGCAAGAAACAGATACGCAGTATTTT.

The chain has TRBV11-2 and TRBJ2-2; 7 bases match TRBD1. The CDR3 is made up of 16 amino acids. The V segment lost 6 bases and the J segment 7 bases; nucleotides outside the gene matches: 14. Germline V gene data show CDR1 as SGHAT and CDR2 as FQNNGV. The CDR3 loop reads CASRNVWQGDFGELFF. In nucleotides, the CDR3 is TGTGCCAGCAGAAATGTATGGCAGGGGGATTTCGGGGAGCTGTTTTTT.

The chain couples TRBV5-1 to TRBJ2-7, with D possibly TRBD2 on 7 matching bases. The CDR3 sequence is 14 residues long. The V and J ends lost 4 bases and 5 bases respectively, with 16 bases between them. Looked up from germline, CDR1 is SGHRS and CDR2 is YFSETQ. CDR3 coding DNA: TGCGCCAGCAGCCTCGCCGGGGGGCTCCACGAGCAGTACTTC. Amino acid sequence: CASSLAGGLHEQYF.